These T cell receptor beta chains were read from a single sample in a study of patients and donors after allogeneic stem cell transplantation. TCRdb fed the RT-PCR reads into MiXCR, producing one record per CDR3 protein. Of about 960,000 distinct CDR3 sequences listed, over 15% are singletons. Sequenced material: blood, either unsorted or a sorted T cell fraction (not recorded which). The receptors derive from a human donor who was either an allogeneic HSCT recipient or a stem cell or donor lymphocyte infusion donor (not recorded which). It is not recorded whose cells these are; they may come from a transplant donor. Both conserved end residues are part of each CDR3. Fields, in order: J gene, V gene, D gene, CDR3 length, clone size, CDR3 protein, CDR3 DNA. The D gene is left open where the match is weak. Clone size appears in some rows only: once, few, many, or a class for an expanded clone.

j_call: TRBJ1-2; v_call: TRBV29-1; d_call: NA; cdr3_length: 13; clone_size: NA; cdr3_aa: CSVEVAVSHGYTF; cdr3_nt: TGCAGCGTTGAAGTGGCTGTCAGCCATGGCTACACCTTC
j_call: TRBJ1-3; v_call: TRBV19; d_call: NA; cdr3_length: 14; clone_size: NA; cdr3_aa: CASSSGTAGNTIYF; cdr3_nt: TGTGCCAGTAGTTCCGGGACTGCGGGAAACACCATATATTTT
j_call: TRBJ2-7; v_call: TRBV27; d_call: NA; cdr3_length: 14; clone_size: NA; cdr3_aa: CASSLIGTPYEQYF; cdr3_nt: TGTGCCAGCAGTCTCATCGGGACACCCTACGAGCAGTACTTC
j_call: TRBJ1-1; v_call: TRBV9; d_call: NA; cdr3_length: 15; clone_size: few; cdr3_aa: CASSVGVGGNTEAFF; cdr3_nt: TGTGCCAGCAGCGTAGGGGTCGGCGGGAACACTGAAGCTTTCTTT
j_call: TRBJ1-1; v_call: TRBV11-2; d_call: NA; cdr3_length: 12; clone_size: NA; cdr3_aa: CASSLDRIKRLF; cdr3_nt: TGTGCCAGCAGCCTGGACAGAATCAAGAGGCTCTTT
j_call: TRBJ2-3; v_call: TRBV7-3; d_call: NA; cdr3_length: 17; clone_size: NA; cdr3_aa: CASSKYLVGAQADTQYF; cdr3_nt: TGTGCCAGCAGCAAATATCTGGTGGGGGCGCAAGCAGATACGCAGTATTTT
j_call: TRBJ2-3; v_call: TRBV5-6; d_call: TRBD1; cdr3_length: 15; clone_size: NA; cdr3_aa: CASQLATGLPDTQYF; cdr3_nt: TGTGCCAGTCAGCTTGCGACAGGGTTGCCAGATACGCAGTATTTT
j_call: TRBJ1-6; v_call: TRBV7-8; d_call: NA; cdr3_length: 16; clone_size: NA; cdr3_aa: CASSFLNRANNSPLHF; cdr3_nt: TGTGCCAGCAGTTTCCTAAACAGGGCAAATAATTCACCCCTCCACTTT
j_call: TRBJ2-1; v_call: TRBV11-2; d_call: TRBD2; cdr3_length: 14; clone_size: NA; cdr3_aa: CASSLDRTSGVEFF; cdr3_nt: TGTGCCAGCAGCTTAGATCGGACTAGCGGGGTGGAGTTCTTC
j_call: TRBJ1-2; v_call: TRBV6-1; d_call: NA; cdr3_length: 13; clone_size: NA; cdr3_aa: CASSEGDNYGYTF; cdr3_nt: TGTGCCAGCAGTGAAGGGGACAACTATGGCTACACCTTC
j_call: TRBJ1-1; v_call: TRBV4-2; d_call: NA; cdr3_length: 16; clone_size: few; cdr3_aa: CASSQEKIGVRSEAFF; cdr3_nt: TGTGCCAGCAGCCAAGAGAAAATCGGGGTTAGGTCTGAAGCTTTCTTT
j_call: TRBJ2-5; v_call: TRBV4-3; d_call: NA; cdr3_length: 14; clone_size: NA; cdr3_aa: CASSQDTIQETQYF; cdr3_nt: TGCGCCAGCAGCCAAGATACTATCCAAGAGACCCAGTACTTC
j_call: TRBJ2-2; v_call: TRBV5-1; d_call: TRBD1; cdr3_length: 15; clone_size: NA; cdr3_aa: CASSSQTGKDGELFF; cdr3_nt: TGCGCCAGCAGCTCCCAGACAGGGAAAGACGGGGAGCTGTTTTTT
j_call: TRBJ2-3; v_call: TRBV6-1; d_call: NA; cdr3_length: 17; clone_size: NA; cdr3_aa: CASRITGPLRGTDTQYF; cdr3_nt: TGTGCCAGTCGAATCACCGGGCCCCTAAGAGGCACAGATACGCAGTATTTT
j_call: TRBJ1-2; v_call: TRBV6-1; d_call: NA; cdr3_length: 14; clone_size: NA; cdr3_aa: CASSDRVVRYGYTF; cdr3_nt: TGTGCCAGCAGTGACAGGGTGGTTCGATATGGCTACACCTTC
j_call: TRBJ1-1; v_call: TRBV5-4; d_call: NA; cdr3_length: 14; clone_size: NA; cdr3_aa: CASSGPGVNTEAFF; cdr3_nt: TGTGCCAGCTCCGGGCCCGGCGTCAACACTGAAGCTTTCTTT
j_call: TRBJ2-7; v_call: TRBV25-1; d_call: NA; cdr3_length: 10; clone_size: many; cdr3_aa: CASGDYEQYF; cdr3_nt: TGTGCCAGCGGGGACTACGAGCAGTACTTC
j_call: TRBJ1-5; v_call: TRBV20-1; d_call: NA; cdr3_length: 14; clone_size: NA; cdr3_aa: CSARDPKVYQPQHF; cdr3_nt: TGCAGTGCCCGGGACCCTAAGGTCTATCAGCCCCAGCATTTT
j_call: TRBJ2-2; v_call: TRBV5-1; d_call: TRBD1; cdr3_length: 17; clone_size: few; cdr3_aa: CASSPSLTGVGTGELFF; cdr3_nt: TGCGCCAGCAGCCCCTCCTTAACAGGGGTAGGGACCGGGGAGCTGTTTTTT
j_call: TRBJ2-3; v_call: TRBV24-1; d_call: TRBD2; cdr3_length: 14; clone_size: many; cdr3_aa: CATSGGRDTDTQYF; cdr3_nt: TGTGCCACCAGTGGAGGGAGGGACACAGATACGCAGTATTTT
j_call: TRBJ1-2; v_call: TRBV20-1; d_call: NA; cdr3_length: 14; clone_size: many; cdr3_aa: CSARVEGQDYGYTF; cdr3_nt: TGCAGTGCTAGAGTCGAGGGGCAAGACTATGGCTACACCTTC
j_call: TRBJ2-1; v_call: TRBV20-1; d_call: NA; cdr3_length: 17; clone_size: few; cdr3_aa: CSARASGAGLDAREQFF; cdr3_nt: TGCAGTGCTAGAGCCTCCGGAGCCGGGCTAGACGCGCGCGAGCAGTTCTTC
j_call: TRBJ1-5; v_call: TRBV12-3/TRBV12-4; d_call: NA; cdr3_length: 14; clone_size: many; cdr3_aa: CASSLKWTNQPQHF; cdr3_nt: TGTGCCAGCAGTTTAAAGTGGACGAATCAGCCCCAGCATTTT
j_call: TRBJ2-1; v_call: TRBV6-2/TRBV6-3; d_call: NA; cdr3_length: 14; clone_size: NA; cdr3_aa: CASSHAPNYNEQFF; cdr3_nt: TGTGCCAGCAGTCACGCCCCTAACTACAATGAGCAGTTCTTC
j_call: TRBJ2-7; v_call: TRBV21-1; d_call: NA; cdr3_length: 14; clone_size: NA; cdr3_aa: CASSNDRGLYEQYF; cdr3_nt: TGTGCCAGCAGCAATGACAGGGGGCTTTACGAGCAGTACTTC